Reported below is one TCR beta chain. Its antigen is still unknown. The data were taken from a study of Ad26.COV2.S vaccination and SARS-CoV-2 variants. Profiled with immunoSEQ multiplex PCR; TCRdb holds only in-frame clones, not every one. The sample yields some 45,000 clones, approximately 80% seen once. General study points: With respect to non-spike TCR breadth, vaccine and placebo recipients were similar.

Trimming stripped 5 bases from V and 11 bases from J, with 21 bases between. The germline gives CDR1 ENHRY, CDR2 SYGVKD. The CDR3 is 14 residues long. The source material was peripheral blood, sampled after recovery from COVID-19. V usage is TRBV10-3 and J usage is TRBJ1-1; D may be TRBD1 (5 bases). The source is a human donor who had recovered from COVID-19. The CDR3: CAISNTGAPPTAFF. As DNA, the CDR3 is TGTGCCATCAGTAACACAGGTGCCCCACCAACGGCTTTCTTT.